This TCR beta chain stems from a study of identical twins. In this sample, this clonotype turned up a few times. No antigen is known for it. Study observations and caveats: High-abundance cord blood beta clonotypes had fewer insertions; memory repertoires showed none.

TCRdb independently ran MiXCR on the 5' RACE reads; one entry per CDR3 protein. This sample has hundreds of thousands of distinct CDR3 sequences, with around 20% found just once. Germline-derived CDR1 and CDR2 are SGHKS and YYEKEE (reference sequence). The CDR3 totals 16 residues. V lost 4 bases and J lost 6; bases outside the gene matches: 16. The sample was also reused in another study, on T cells expressing NK-cell markers. This second study says: HCMV serostatus: seven of eight sequenced donors positive, one negative.

The source is a woman aged 18-29 years in good health. Specimen: PBMCs. The chain links TRBV5-5 to TRBJ2-7; 7 nucleotides align to TRBD1. The CDR3 DNA follows: TGTGCCAGCAGCCGATTCGGACAGGCATATGTCTCCGAGCAGTACTTC. This translates into CASSRFGQAYVSEQYF.